The 12 T cell receptor beta chains below all came from one sample that was sequenced in a study of T cells after yellow fever vaccination. TCRdb fed the 5' RACE reads into MiXCR, producing one record per CDR3 protein. This sample has about 630,000 distinct CDR3 sequences, with about 12% found just once. Sequencing was performed on PBMCs, taken on the day of the yellow fever booster vaccination. These receptors were taken from a man between 25 and 39 years old who received the YFV17D yellow fever vaccine.

This clonotype was seen only a few times. The chain couples TRBV20-1 to TRBJ2-7, with D maybe TRBD1 (6 bases). This CDR3 is 10 amino acids long. Germline values: CDR1 DFQATT, CDR2 SNEGSKA (reference sequence). CDR3 residues: CRTGGYEQYF. In DNA, the CDR3 is TGCAGGACAGGTGGTTACGAGCAGTACTTC.

The genes are TRBV5-8 and TRBJ1-2; D gene unclear. Between the trimmed V and J ends, which lost 9 bases and 8 bases, there was a span of 20 bases. CDR1 and CDR2 from the germline V gene are SGHTS and YDEGEE. This CDR3 has 13 amino acids. For the CDR3, the DNA is TGTGCCACCGAAGGGTCGCGGGCTGGGGGCTACACCTTC. Its translation: CATEGSRAGGYTF.

Concerning this clonotype itself: The junction does not match germline at one end; this may be a read error. V gene TRBV20-1 combines with J gene TRBJ2-7, with 9 nucleotides matching TRBD1. Germline V CDR1 and CDR2: DFQATT, SNEGSKA (reference sequence). The CDR3 consists of 15 residues. The CDR3 DNA follows: TGCAGTACTAGTAAACCGGGACAGGGTTCCTACGAGCAGTACTTC. It yields the protein CSTSKPGQGSYEQYF.

The J gene is TRBJ2-3, the V gene TRBV28; D is tentatively TRBD1 or TRBD2 (5 bases each). Germline assignment: CDR1 MDHEN and CDR2 SYDVKM. The CDR3 runs to 15 residues. V lost 6 bases, J lost 3 bases, and 16 bases lay in between. DNA of the CDR3: TGTGCCAGCAGCGAGCTGGGGGAAGAAACAGATACGCAGTATTTT. This codes for CASSELGEETDTQYF.

This sequence joins TRBV4-3 and TRBJ1-4, with D hard to call. The CDR3 loop spans 15 amino acids. Looked up from germline, CDR1 is LGHNA and CDR2 is YSLEER. V lost 3 bases and J 0 bases, leaving 8 bases between the germline ends. CDR3 loop: CASSHSSATNEKLFF. DNA for the CDR3: TGCGCCAGCAGCCACAGCTCGGCAACTAATGAAAAACTGTTTTTT.

Only a few counts were recorded for this clonotype. The chain carries TRBV18 and TRBJ2-1, with D hard to call. V shed 1 base and J shed 6 bases, with 10 bases lying between them. Per germline, CDR1 KGHSH and CDR2 LQKENI. The CDR3 is made up of 14 amino acids. In DNA, the CDR3 is TGTGCCAGCTCACCACAAAGGGCCCTCAATGAGCAGTTCTTC. Encoded protein: CASSPQRALNEQFF.

V is TRBV12-3 or TRBV12-4 and J is TRBJ2-2; D remains unclear. Trimming cost V 8 bases and J 1 base, with 8 bases left between them. This CDR3 is built from 13 residues. The CDR3 protein is CASEAGNTGELFF. Written as DNA, the CDR3 is TGTGCCAGCGAGGCAGGGAACACCGGGGAGCTGTTTTTT.

In this sample, this clonotype turned up a few times. The gene calls are TRBV4-2 and TRBJ2-5, with 8 bases lining up with TRBD2. Germline V gives CDR1 LGHNA, CDR2 YNFKEQ. This CDR3 has 15 residues. V lost 5 bases and J lost 5; bases outside the gene matches: 10. CDR3 residues: CASSFWGLGDETQYF. The CDR3 DNA reads as TGTGCCAGCAGCTTCTGGGGACTAGGAGACGAGACCCAGTACTTC.

This clonotype was seen at least ten times. The CDR3 loop reads CASSSGRTTYEQYF. DNA of the CDR3: TGTGCCAGCTCATCGGGACGGACCACCTACGAGCAGTACTTC. The rearrangement joins TRBV18 to TRBJ2-7; D tentatively fits TRBD1 or TRBD2 (5 bases each). This CDR3 contains 14 residues. The V end was cut by 5 bases, the J end by 2 bases, with 13 bases between. Germline V gives CDR1 KGHSH, CDR2 LQKENI. The entire variable domain, with the rest obtained from reference TRBV18 and TRBJ2-7, is as follows: NAGVMQNPRHLVRRRGQEARLRCSPMKGHSHVYWYRQLPEEGLKFMVYLQKENIIDESGMPKERFSAEFPKEGPSILRIQQVVRGDSAAYFCASSSGRTTYEQYFGPGTRLTVT.

This clonotype was detected a few times. CDR3 sequence: CASSKEGTSGYTWSCEQYF. CDR3 DNA sequence: TGTGCCAGCAGCAAAGAAGGGACTAGCGGCTATACGTGGTCGTGCGAGCAGTACTTC. This rearrangement joins TRBV21-1 to TRBJ2-7; the table calls TRBD2, which could not be checked here. TRBV21-1 is a pseudogene. The CDR3 loop spans 19 amino acids.

A few counts support this clonotype. The CDR3 reads CSARERTGGFTDTQYF. CDR3 sequence (DNA): TGCAGTGCTAGAGAACGGACAGGGGGCTTCACAGATACGCAGTATTTT. The chain combines TRBV20-1 with TRBJ2-3; 11 positions agree with TRBD1. V was pared by 0 bases and J by 2 bases, with 4 bases of the junction left unmatched. This CDR3 has 16 residues. Germline V gives CDR1 DFQATT, CDR2 SNEGSKA (reference sequence).

The chain couples TRBV5-1 to TRBJ2-1, with TRBD2 identical over 10 bases. Per the germline V gene, CDR1 is SGHRS and CDR2 is YFSETQ. The CDR3 sequence is 18 residues long. V dropped 0 bases and J dropped 6; count of bases not matched to a gene: 12. The CDR3 loop is CASSLATVAGGRGNEQFF. The CDR3 DNA sequence: TGCGCCAGCAGCTTGGCCACGGTAGCGGGAGGCCGAGGCAATGAGCAGTTCTTC.